This T cell receptor beta chain was captured in a study of blood T cell repertoires in COVID-19. Whole-study context: T cells, B-cell-depleted T cells, or PBMCs provided the cDNA or gDNA that served as material.

TCRdb keeps only in-frame clones here, not all; method: immunoSEQ multiplex PCR. The table includes around 250,000 clones, 86% detected once. The receptor's source is a woman aged 45-65 years who had recovered from COVID-19. The specimen was PBMCs or T cells enriched from blood (not recorded which).

The CDR3 coding sequence is TGTGCCAGCAGCTTCGCAGGTTTGAACACTGAAGCTTTCTTT. Translation gives CASSFAGLNTEAFF. The chain has TRBV11-2 and TRBJ1-1, with D hard to call. Deletions cut 3 bases from V and 0 bases from J, with 8 bases between. Per germline, CDR1 SGHAT and CDR2 FQNNGV. CDR3 size: 14 residues.